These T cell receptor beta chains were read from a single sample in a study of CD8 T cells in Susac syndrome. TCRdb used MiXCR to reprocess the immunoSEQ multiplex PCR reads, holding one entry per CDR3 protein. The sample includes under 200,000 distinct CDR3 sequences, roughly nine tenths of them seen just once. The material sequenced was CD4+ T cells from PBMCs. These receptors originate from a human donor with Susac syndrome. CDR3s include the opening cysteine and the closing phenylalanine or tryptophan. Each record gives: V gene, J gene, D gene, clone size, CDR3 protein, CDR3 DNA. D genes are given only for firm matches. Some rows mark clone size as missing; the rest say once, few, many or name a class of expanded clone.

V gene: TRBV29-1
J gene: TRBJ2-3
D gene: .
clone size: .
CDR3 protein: CSVEQDTQYF
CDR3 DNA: TGCAGCGTTGAACAAGATACGCAGTATTTT

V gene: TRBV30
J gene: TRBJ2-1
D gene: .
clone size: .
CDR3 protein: CAWQEGSDFGNEQFF
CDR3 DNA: TGTGCCTGGCAGGAAGGGAGTGACTTCGGCAATGAGCAGTTCTTC

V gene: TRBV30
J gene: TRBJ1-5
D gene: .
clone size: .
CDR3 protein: CAWSTIGGNQPQHF
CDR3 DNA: TGTGCCTGGAGTACCATCGGGGGTAATCAGCCCCAGCATTTT

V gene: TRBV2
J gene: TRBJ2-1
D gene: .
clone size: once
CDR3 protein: CASRVDSNEQFF
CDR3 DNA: TGTGCCAGCAGGGTCGACAGCAATGAGCAGTTCTTC

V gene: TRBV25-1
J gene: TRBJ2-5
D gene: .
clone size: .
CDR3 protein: CASSERERGYLQETQYF
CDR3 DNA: TGTGCCAGCAGTGAAAGGGAGAGAGGTTACCTTCAAGAGACCCAGTACTTC

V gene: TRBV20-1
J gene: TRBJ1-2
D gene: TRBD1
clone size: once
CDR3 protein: CSARQPGQTYGYTF
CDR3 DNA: TGCAGTGCTAGGCAACCGGGACAGACTTATGGCTACACCTTC

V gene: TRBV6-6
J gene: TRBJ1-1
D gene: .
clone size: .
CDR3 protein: CASSPANSPSGAFF
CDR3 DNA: TGTGCCAGCAGTCCCGCAAACAGCCCGTCTGGGGCTTTCTTT

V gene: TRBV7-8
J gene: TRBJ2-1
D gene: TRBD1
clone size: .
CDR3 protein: CASSHTGTGWTYNEQFF
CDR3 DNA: TGTGCCAGCAGCCATACCGGGACAGGGTGGACCTACAATGAGCAGTTCTTC

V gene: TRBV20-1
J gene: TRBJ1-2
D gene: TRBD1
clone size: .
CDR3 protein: CSAKHRGDNYGYTF
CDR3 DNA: TGCAGTGCTAAGCACAGGGGGGATAACTATGGCTACACCTTC

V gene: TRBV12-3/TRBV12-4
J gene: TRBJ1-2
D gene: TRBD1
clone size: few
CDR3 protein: CASSRDRANYGYTF
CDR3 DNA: TGTGCCAGCAGTCGGGACAGGGCTAACTATGGCTACACCTTC

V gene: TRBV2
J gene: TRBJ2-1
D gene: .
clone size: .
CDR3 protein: CATTAGVSNEQFF
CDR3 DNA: TGTGCCACCACGGCCGGGGTCAGCAATGAGCAGTTCTTC

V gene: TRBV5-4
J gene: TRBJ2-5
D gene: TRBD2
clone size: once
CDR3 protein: CASSLALTSGQETQYF
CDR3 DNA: TGTGCCAGCAGCTTGGCCCTTACTAGCGGACAAGAGACCCAGTACTTC

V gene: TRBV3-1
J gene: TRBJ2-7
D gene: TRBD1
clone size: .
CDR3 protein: CASTTTDRGLVEQYF
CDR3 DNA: TGTGCCAGCACTACTACGGACAGGGGGCTTGTCGAGCAGTACTTC

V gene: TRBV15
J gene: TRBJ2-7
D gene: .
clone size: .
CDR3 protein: CATSIQVGGEQYF
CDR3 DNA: TGTGCCACCAGCATCCAGGTGGGGGGCGAGCAGTACTTC

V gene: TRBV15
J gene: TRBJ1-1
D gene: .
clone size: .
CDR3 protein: CATSREVRGNTEAFF
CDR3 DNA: TGTGCCACCAGCAGAGAGGTCCGGGGGAACACTGAAGCTTTCTTT

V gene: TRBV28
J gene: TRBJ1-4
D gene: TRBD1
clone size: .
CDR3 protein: CASSPWTGPNEKLFF
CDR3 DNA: TGTGCCAGCAGTCCTTGGACAGGGCCTAATGAAAAACTGTTTTTT

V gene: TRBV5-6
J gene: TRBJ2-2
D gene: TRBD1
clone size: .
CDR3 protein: CASSYMDRGNTGELFF
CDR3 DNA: TGTGCCAGCAGCTATATGGACAGGGGGAACACCGGGGAGCTGTTTTTT

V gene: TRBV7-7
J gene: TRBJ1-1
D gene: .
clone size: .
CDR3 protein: CASSQIYLGEAFF
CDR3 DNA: TGTGCTAGCAGCCAAATATACCTAGGTGAAGCTTTCTTT

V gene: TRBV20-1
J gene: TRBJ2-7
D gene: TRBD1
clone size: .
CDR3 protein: CSARDPGGPGEQYF
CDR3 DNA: TGCAGTGCTAGAGATCCAGGGGGCCCGGGCGAGCAGTACTTC

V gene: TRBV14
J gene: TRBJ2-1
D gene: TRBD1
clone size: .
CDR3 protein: CASSPWTGGMNEQFF
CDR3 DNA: TGTGCCAGCAGCCCCTGGACAGGGGGAATGAATGAGCAGTTCTTC

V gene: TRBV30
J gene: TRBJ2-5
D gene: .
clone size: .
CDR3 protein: CAWRLAQETQYF
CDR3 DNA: TGTGCCTGGAGACTAGCTCAAGAGACCCAGTACTTC

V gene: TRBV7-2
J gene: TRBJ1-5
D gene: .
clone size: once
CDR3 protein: CASSLFRGHQPQHF
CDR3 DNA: TGTGCCAGCAGCTTATTCAGGGGTCATCAGCCCCAGCATTTT

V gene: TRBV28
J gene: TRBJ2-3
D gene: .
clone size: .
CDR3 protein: CASRGQYF
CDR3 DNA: TGTGCCAGCAGAGGGCAGTATTTT

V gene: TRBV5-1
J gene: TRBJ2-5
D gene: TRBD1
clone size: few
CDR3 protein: CASSLDGTGEETQYF
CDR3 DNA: TGCGCCAGCAGCTTGGATGGGACAGGAGAAGAGACCCAGTACTTC

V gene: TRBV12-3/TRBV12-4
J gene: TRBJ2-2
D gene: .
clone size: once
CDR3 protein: CASTPLWRDTGELFF
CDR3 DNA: TGTGCCAGCACCCCGCTATGGAGGGACACCGGGGAGCTGTTTTTT

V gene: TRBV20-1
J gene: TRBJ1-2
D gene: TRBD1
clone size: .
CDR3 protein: CSAGTGLGGYTF
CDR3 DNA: TGCAGTGCTGGGACAGGGCTCGGTGGCTACACCTTC

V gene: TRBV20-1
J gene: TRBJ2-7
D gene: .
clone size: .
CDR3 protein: CSAQTPRTTPSEQYF
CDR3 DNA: TGCAGTGCCCAGACACCCAGGACTACACCGTCCGAGCAGTACTTC

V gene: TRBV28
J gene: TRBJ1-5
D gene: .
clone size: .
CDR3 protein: CASSLLVALGGSNQPQHF
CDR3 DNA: TGTGCCAGCAGTTTACTCGTTGCGTTAGGGGGGAGCAATCAGCCCCAGCATTTT

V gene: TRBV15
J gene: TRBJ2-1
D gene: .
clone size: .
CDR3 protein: CATSRGDSNEQFF
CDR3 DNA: TGTGCCACCAGCAGAGGAGACTCCAATGAGCAGTTCTTC

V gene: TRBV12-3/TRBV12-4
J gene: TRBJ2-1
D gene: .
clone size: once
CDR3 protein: CASSFYRDLYNEQFF
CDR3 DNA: TGTGCCAGCAGTTTCTACAGGGACCTCTACAATGAGCAGTTCTTC

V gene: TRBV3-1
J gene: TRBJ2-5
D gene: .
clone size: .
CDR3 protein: CASSQGYGRGETQYF
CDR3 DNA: TGTGCCAGCAGCCAGGGGTATGGGCGTGGGGAGACCCAGTACTTC

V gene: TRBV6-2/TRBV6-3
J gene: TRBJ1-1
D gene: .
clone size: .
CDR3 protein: CASTWVRTTEAFF
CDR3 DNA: TGTGCCAGCACGTGGGTGAGGACGACTGAAGCTTTCTTT

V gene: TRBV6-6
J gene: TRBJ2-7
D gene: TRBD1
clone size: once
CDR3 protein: CASSYSGQEALEQYF
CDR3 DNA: TGTGCCAGCAGTTACTCGGGACAGGAGGCTCTCGAGCAGTACTTC

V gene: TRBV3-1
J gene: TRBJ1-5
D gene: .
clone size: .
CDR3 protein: CASSQGGTVSQPQHF
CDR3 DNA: TGTGCCAGCAGCCAAGGCGGGACGGTGAGTCAGCCCCAGCATTTT

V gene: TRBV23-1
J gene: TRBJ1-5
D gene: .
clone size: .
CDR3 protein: CAGRVPTPNNQPQHF
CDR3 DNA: TGCGCCGGCCGAGTACCGACACCGAACAATCAGCCCCAGCATTTT

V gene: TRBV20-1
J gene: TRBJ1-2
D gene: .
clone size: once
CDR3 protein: CSASAPNQGGYTF
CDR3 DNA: TGCAGTGCTAGTGCCCCTAACCAAGGGGGGTACACCTTC

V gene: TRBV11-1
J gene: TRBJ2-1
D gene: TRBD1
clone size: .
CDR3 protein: CASSSGTGVFYEQFF
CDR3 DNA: TGTGCCAGCAGCTCCGGGACAGGAGTTTTCTATGAGCAGTTCTTC

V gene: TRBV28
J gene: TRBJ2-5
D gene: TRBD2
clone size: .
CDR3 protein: CASSLSLAGGRKTQYF
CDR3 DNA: TGTGCCAGCAGTTTATCACTAGCGGGGGGGAGAAAGACCCAGTACTTC

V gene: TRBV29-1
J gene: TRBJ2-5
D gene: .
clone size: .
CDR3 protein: CSVVRDRGYQETQYF
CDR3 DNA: TGCAGCGTTGTGAGGGACCGGGGGTACCAAGAGACCCAGTACTTC

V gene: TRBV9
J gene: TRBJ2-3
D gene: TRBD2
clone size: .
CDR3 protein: CASSLTSGVADTQYF
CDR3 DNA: TGTGCCAGCAGCTTGACTAGCGGGGTCGCAGATACGCAGTATTTT

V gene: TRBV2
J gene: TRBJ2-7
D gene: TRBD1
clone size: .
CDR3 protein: CASSRRQGYYEQYF
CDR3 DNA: TGTGCCAGCAGCCGGAGACAGGGATACTACGAGCAGTACTTC

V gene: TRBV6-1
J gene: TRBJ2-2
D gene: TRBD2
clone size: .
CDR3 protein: CASSQTSGRLTGELFF
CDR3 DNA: TGTGCCAGCAGCCAGACTAGCGGGAGGTTGACCGGGGAGCTGTTTTTT

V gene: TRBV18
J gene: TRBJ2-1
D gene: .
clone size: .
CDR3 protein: CASSPPRQGGADEQFF
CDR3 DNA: TGTGCCAGCTCACCACCGCGGCAGGGTGGTGCCGATGAGCAGTTCTTC

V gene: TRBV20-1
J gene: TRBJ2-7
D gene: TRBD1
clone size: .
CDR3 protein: CSASRGTDWEQYF
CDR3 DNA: TGCAGTGCTAGCAGGGGGACCGATTGGGAGCAGTACTTC

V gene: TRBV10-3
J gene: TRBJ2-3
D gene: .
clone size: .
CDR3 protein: CAVGDLTQGDTQYF
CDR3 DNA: TGTGCCGTCGGGGACCTCACCCAGGGGGATACGCAGTATTTT

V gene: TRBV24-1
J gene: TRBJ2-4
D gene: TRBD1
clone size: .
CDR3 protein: CATSDWDRETKNIQYF
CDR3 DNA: TGTGCCACCAGTGACTGGGACAGGGAGACCAAAAACATTCAGTACTTC

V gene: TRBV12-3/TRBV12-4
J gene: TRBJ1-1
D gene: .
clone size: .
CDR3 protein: CASSLGHRNTEAFF
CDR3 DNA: TGTGCCAGCAGTTTGGGACACCGGAACACTGAAGCTTTCTTT

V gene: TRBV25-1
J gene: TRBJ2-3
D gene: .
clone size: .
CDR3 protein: CASSENLDADTQYF
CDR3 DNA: TGTGCCAGCAGTGAAAATTTAGACGCAGATACGCAGTATTTT

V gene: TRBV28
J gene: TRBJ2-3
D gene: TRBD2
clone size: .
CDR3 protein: CASSQTSGSTDTQYF
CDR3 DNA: TGTGCCAGCAGTCAGACTAGCGGGAGCACAGATACGCAGTATTTT

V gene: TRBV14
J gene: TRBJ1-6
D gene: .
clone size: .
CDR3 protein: CASSPAEGWNSPLHF
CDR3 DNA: TGTGCCAGCAGCCCTGCCGAGGGCTGGAATTCACCCCTCCACTTT

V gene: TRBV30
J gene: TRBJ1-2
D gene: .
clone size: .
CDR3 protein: CAWRGAQLNYGYTF
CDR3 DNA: TGTGCCTGGAGAGGGGCCCAGCTAAACTATGGCTACACCTTC

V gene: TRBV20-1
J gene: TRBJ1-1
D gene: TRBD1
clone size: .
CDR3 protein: CSAIWDRVNTEAFF
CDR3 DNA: TGCAGTGCTATCTGGGACAGGGTTAACACTGAAGCTTTCTTT

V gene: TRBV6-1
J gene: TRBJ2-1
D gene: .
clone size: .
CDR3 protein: CASDRPGSYNEQFF
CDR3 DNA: TGTGCCAGCGACAGACCCGGCTCCTACAATGAGCAGTTCTTC

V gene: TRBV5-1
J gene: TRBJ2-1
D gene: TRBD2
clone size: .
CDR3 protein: CASTDLSGSQYNEQFF
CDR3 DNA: TGCGCCAGCACCGATCTAAGCGGGAGTCAGTACAATGAGCAGTTCTTC

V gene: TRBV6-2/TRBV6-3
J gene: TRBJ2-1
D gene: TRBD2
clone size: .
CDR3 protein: CASSYDGGGYNEQFF
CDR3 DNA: TGTGCCAGCAGTTATGACGGGGGGGGTTACAATGAGCAGTTCTTC

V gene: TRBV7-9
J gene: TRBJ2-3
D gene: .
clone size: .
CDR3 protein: CASSLVGSLDTQYF
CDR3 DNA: TGTGCCAGCAGCTTGGTTGGCTCCTTGGATACGCAGTATTTT